This T cell receptor beta chain comes out of a study of cytomegalovirus exposure and HLA in healthy donors. Study details: Early released data had roughly 81 million unique TCRs, all coming from HLA-typed donors.

Study-level results: What a later analysis reportedly showed was that an Asian-associated ancestry cluster had fewer N-insertions than the approximately 700-donor mean. TRBV6-2, TRBV6-3 and some other V segments were unresolvable in 87-base-pair reads. Follow-up analysis found HLA locus-dependent TCR association rates, highest for DRB1 and lowest for HLA-C.

PCR used 60 Vbeta primers and 13 Jbeta primers. Data came from immunoSEQ multiplex PCR; TCRdb stores just in-frame clones and leaves some out. The sample includes about 130,000 clones, less than 85% seen only once; the top ten take around 4.5%. The germline V gene encodes CDR1 SEHNR and CDR2 FQNEAQ (reference sequence). Trimming removed 5 bases from V and 0 bases from J, with 9 bases in between. The CDR3 is made up of 14 amino acids. Worth noting for this clone: Its matching antigen is unknown.

The chain recombines TRBV7-9 with TRBJ2-3; a possible D gene is TRBD2 (6 bases). This TCR was recovered from a man younger than 35 in good health and CMV-seropositive. Sample: PBMCs. The CDR3 nucleotides read TGTGCCAGCAGCCCCAGCGGGAGCACAGATACGCAGTATTTT. It yields the protein CASSPSGSTDTQYF.